Following are 2 T cell receptor beta chains from one sample sequenced in a study of breast tumors, draining lymph nodes, adjacent tissues. Breast cancer patients provided tissue from their axillary draining lymph nodes. One entry per CDR3 protein, called by TCRdb with MiXCR from the multiplex PCR reads. This repertoire shows approximately 190,000 distinct CDR3 sequences, around 29% found once; its top ten account for roughly 4%. Sequenced sample: axillary lymph node tissue. These receptors were taken from a female donor with breast cancer. Some clones in this sample may be carry-over from other donors' samples.

This clonotype was counted ten times or more. The J gene is TRBJ1-2, the V gene TRBV4-1; D uncertain. The CDR3 consists of 14 residues. Trimming removed 1 base at V and 1 base at J, with 7 bases between. Germline assignment: CDR1 MGHRA and CDR2 YSYEKL. The chain's CDR3 is CASSQGPDNYGYTF. CDR3 in DNA: TGCGCCAGCAGCCAAGGTCCGGATAACTATGGCTACACCTTC.

This clonotype was recorded at least ten times. The chain links TRBV4-2 to TRBJ1-4, with TRBD1 as a possible D gene (6 bases). CDR3 length: 16 residues. Trimming cost V 2 bases and J 7 bases, with 17 bases left between them. The V gene's germline CDR1 is LGHNA and CDR2 YNFKEQ. This chain's CDR3 is CASSQLSGETAEKLFF. In DNA form, the CDR3 reads TGTGCCAGCAGCCAATTATCAGGGGAAACGGCTGAAAAACTGTTTTTT.